These T cell receptor beta chains were read from a single sample in a study of blood T cell repertoires in COVID-19. Produced via immunoSEQ multiplex PCR; TCRdb's table is partial and in-frame only. This table holds some 330,000 clones, just under 90% found once. The sequencing input was peripheral blood. These receptors were taken from a woman under 40 with COVID-19, enrolled during active disease. CDR3s include the opening cysteine and the closing phenylalanine or tryptophan. D genes are given only for firm matches. The size entry is marked missing in some rows and otherwise reads once, few, many or a size class.

>TRBV7-2|TRBJ1-1|-|TRBD1
TGTGCCAGCAGCTTTACCCCCGGGACAGGGGACACTGAAGCTTTCTTT
CASSFTPGTGDTEAFF
>TRBV24-1|TRBJ2-5|-|TRBD2
TGTGCCACCAGTGATTTACCAGCGGGGGCCTTGGGAGAGACCCAGTACTTC
CATSDLPAGALGETQYF
>TRBV2|TRBJ2-2|-|-
TGTGCCAGCACACTAGAGTTGGCCGGGGAGCTGTTTTTT
CASTLELAGELFF
>TRBV5-4|TRBJ1-1|few|-
TGTGCCAGCAGCTTAGCTCAACTTGAGAACACTGAAGCTTTCTTT
CASSLAQLENTEAFF
>TRBV4-2|TRBJ1-1|-|TRBD1
TGTGCCAGCAGCCAAGATCGGACAGGGCTTAACCCGAACACTGAAGCTTTCTTT
CASSQDRTGLNPNTEAFF
>TRBV19|TRBJ2-7|few|-
TGTGCCAGTAGTATTTCGGGGCAGGGGAAGTACGAGCAGTACTTC
CASSISGQGKYEQYF
>TRBV4-1|TRBJ2-7|-|TRBD2
TGCGCCAGCAGCCAAGTGGGGGGGTACGAGCAGTACTTC
CASSQVGGYEQYF
>TRBV20-1|TRBJ1-1|-|-
TGCAGTGCTAGGTACAGGGATGAAGCTTTCTTT
CSARYRDEAFF
>TRBV7-6|TRBJ2-5|-|-
TGTGCCAGCAGCTTAGACAGGGGTAGCGGAGAGACCCAGTACTTC
CASSLDRGSGETQYF
>TRBV2|TRBJ1-1|-|-
TGTGCCAGCAGTGAAATCGACACTAACACTGAAGCTTTCTTT
CASSEIDTNTEAFF
>TRBV7-9|TRBJ2-1|-|TRBD2
TGTGCCAGCAGCCGGGGACTAGCGGGGGAGTGGCTGTCGGACAATGAGCAGTTCTTC
CASSRGLAGEWLSDNEQFF
>TRBV2|TRBJ2-1|-|-
TGTGCCAGCAGACAGGGCGGGAGCTCCTACAATGAGCAGTTCTTC
CASRQGGSSYNEQFF
>TRBV7-9|TRBJ1-4|-|-
TGTGCCAGCAGCCCGGCGGACAGCTTGAAAAACTTTTTT
CASSPADSLKNFF
>TRBV7-9|TRBJ1-1|-|-
TGTGCCAGCAGCCCCCTGGGAGTAATGAACACTGAAGCTTTCTTT
CASSPLGVMNTEAFF
>TRBV2|TRBJ2-5|-|TRBD2
TGTGCCAGCACCCCCGGGGCTAGCGGGGGGGTTCAGTACTTC
CASTPGASGGVQYF
>TRBV5-8|TRBJ2-5|-|-
TGTGCCAGCAGCTCGCGTCGAGCAGGCCGAGGGGAGACCCAGTACTTC
CASSSRRAGRGETQYF
>TRBV6-1|TRBJ1-1|-|-
TGTGCCAGCAGTGAAAGTCAGCCTAGGGCTTTCTTT
CASSESQPRAFF
>TRBV9|TRBJ2-2|-|TRBD2
TGTGCCAGCAGCGTGGGGACTAGAAGCACCGGGGAGCTGTTTTTT
CASSVGTRSTGELFF
>TRBV27|TRBJ1-5|-|TRBD1
TGTGCCAGCAGTTTGGGACAGTCTCAGCCCCAGCATTTT
CASSLGQSQPQHF
>TRBV19|TRBJ1-5|-|-
TGTGCCAGTAGTATAACGGGTTCAAGGTCGCCCCAGCATTTT
CASSITGSRSPQHF
>TRBV5-1|TRBJ1-2|-|TRBD1
TGCGCCAGCAGCTGGGACAGGGATGGTGGCTACACCTTC
CASSWDRDGGYTF
>TRBV19|TRBJ2-3|-|-
TGTGCCAGTAGTATAAATTGGTGGGGCGTAGGAACAGATACGCAGTATTTT
CASSINWWGVGTDTQYF
>TRBV19|TRBJ1-5|-|-
TGTGCCAGTAGTATGCGGGGGGCAGGGTGGAATCAGCCCCAGCATTTT
CASSMRGAGWNQPQHF
>TRBV14|TRBJ1-2|-|TRBD1
TGTGCCAGCAGCCAAGTGGACAGGGGAGCCTATGGCTACACCTTC
CASSQVDRGAYGYTF
>TRBV5-6|TRBJ1-2|-|-
TGTGCCAGCAGCTTAGGAGTACTTGGCTACACCTTC
CASSLGVLGYTF
>TRBV28|TRBJ1-4|-|-
TGTGCCAGCAGTCGGCAGGAAACCGAAAAACTGTTTTTT
CASSRQETEKLFF
>TRBV12-1|TRBJ2-3|-|-
TGTGCCAGCAGCTTTAAGCCGCCGGATACGCAGTATTTT
CASSFKPPDTQYF
>TRBV5-6|TRBJ1-1|-|-
TGTGCCAGCAGCCCCCTAGGCACTGAAGCTTTCTTT
CASSPLGTEAFF
>TRBV27|TRBJ1-6|-|TRBD1
TGTGCCAGCAGAGGACAGGGAAATTCACCCCTCCACTTT
CASRGQGNSPLHF
>TRBV11-3|TRBJ2-2|-|-
TGTGCCAGCAGCTTTAGGGGTGGCACCGGGGAGCTGTTTTTT
CASSFRGGTGELFF
>TRBV11-2|TRBJ1-1|once|-
TGTGCCAGCAGCTTAAGAGGGATTCCCACCATGAACACTGAAGCTTTCTTT
CASSLRGIPTMNTEAFF
>TRBV19|TRBJ1-5|-|-
TGTGCCAGTACCCTGGGAGGATCAGCTCAGCCCCAGCATTTT
CASTLGGSAQPQHF
>TRBV7-9|TRBJ1-6|-|-
TGTGCCAGCAGCTTGTATGAGGATAGGCATTCACCCCTCCACTTT
CASSLYEDRHSPLHF
>TRBV3-1/TRBV3-2|TRBJ1-1|-|-
TGTGCCAGCAGCCAAAGCGAACAGAACACTGAAGCTTTCTTT
CASSQSEQNTEAFF
>TRBV2|TRBJ2-1|-|TRBD2
TGTGCCAGCAGCGAAAGCCGCCTGACTAGCGATGAGCAGTTCTTC
CASSESRLTSDEQFF
>TRBV6-5|TRBJ2-7|-|-
TGTGCCAGCAGTTTGGCGGGGTTAGTCTACGAGCAGTACTTC
CASSLAGLVYEQYF
>TRBV7-8|TRBJ2-1|few|-
TGTGCCAGCAGCTTAGTGGCCGGGGTTTACTACAATGAGCAGTTCTTC
CASSLVAGVYYNEQFF
>TRBV19|TRBJ1-3|-|-
TGTGCCAGTAAAGCCTCCGACAGGCCGCTCTCTGGAAACACCATATATTTT
CASKASDRPLSGNTIYF
>TRBV4-1|TRBJ1-5|-|-
TGCGCCAGCAGCCAGGTACCCGGGTCGGAGCAGCCCCAGCATTTT
CASSQVPGSEQPQHF
>TRBV19|TRBJ1-4|-|-
TGTGCCAGTAGTCCCTGGGTCGGGGGAGAAAAACTGTTTTTT
CASSPWVGGEKLFF
>TRBV6-6|TRBJ1-2|-|TRBD1
TGTGCCAGCACTAAACAGGGGGCGCCTGGCTACACCTTC
CASTKQGAPGYTF
>TRBV12-3/TRBV12-4|TRBJ2-3|-|-
TGTGCCAGCAGTTTTTCGAGGTCTACGCAGTATTTT
CASSFSRSTQYF
>TRBV10-2|TRBJ2-1|few|TRBD2
TGCGCCAGCTGCGCTTGGCCTAGCGGCCTGGGGGTTGAGCAGTTCTTC
CASCAWPSGLGVEQFF
>TRBV15|TRBJ1-3|-|-
TGTGCCACCAGCATAATTGGGGGCGGAAACACCATATATTTT
CATSIIGGGNTIYF
>TRBV5-5|TRBJ2-5|-|TRBD2
TGTGCCAGCACCACTCAGGGCGGGGGGTTACAAGAGACCCAGTACTTC
CASTTQGGGLQETQYF
>TRBV5-5|TRBJ1-2|-|-
TGTGCCAGCAGCTTGGCCAGGGGTGATGATGGCTACACCTTC
CASSLARGDDGYTF
>TRBV3-1/TRBV3-2|TRBJ2-5|-|-
TGTGCCAGCAGCCAAAGCCCTACTAGCAGGGAGACCCAGTACTTC
CASSQSPTSRETQYF